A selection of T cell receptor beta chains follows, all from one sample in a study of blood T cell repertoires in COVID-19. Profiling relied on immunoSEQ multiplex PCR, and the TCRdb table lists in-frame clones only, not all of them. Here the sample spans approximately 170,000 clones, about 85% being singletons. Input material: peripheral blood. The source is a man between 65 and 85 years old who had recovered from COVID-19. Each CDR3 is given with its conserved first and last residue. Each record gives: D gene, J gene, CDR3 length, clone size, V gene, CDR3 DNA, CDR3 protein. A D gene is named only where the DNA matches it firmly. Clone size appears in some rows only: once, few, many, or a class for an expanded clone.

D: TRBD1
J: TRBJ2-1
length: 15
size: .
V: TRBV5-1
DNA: TGCGCCAGCAGCCGGGGACAGGGGGTATTGGATGAGCAGTTCTTC
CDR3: CASSRGQGVLDEQFF

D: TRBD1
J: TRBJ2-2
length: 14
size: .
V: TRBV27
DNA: TGTGCCAGCAGGCCCGACAGGGGCATACAGTGGCTGTTTTTT
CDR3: CASRPDRGIQWLFF

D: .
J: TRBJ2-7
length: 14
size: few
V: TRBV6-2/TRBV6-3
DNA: TGTGCCAGCAGTACCCGCCCCCCAGGCTACGAGCAGTACTTC
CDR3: CASSTRPPGYEQYF

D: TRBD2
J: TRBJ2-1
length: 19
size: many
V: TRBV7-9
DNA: TGTGCCAGCAGCTTAGTAGGGAGGTTACTAGCGGGGGAAAGCGGTGAGCAGTTCTTC
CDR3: CASSLVGRLLAGESGEQFF

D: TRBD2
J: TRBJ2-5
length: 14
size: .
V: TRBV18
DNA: TGTGCCAGCTCACCTACTAGCGGTTTGGAGACCCAGTACTTC
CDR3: CASSPTSGLETQYF

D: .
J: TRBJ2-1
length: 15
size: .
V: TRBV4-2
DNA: TGTGCCAGCAGCCAAGGGGACTCTGTCCGCGATGAGCAGTTCTTC
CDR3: CASSQGDSVRDEQFF

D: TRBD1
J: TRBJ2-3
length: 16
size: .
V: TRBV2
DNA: TGTGCCAGCAGTGTGTCTAGGACACCAGGGGGAGATACGCAGTATTTT
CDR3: CASSVSRTPGGDTQYF

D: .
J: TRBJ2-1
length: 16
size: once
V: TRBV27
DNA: TGTGCCAGCAGTTTATTATCTACAGGGAAACGGAATGAGCAGTTCTTC
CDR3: CASSLLSTGKRNEQFF

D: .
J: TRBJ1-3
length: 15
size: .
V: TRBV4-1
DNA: TGCGCCAGCAGCCAAGAGGGCGGGTCTGGAAACACCATATATTTT
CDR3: CASSQEGGSGNTIYF

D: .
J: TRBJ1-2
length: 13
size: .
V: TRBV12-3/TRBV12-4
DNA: TGTGCCAGCAGTTTCAACTCTAACTATGGCTACACCTTC
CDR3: CASSFNSNYGYTF

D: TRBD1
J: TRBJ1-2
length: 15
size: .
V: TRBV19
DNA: TGTGCCAGTAAAAGCCGACAGGGGGGAAACTATGGCTACACCTTC
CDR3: CASKSRQGGNYGYTF

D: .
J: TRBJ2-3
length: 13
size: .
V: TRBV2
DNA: TGTGCCTTCTCCAGGGGCGACACAGATACGCAGTATTTT
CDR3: CAFSRGDTDTQYF

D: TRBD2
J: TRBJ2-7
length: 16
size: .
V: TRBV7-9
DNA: TGTGCCAGCAGCTTAGTGACTAGCGGGAAGATCTACGAGCAGTACTTC
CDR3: CASSLVTSGKIYEQYF

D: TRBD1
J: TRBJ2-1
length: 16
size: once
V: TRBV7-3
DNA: TGTGCCAGCAGCTCGGGACAGGCGAACCTTTACAATGAGCAGTTCTTC
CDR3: CASSSGQANLYNEQFF

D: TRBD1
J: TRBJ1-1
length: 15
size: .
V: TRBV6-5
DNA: TGTGCCAGCAGTTACCCCGGGACAGACTACACTGAAGCTTTCTTT
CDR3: CASSYPGTDYTEAFF

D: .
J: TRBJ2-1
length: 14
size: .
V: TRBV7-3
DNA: TGTGCCAGCAGCTTGAACACCCAATACAATGAGCAGTTCTTC
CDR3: CASSLNTQYNEQFF

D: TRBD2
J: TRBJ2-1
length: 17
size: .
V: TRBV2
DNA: TGTGCCAGCAGGATTACCACCGGGACTAGCGGGAACAATGAGCAGTTCTTC
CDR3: CASRITTGTSGNNEQFF

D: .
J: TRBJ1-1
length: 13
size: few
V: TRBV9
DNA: TGTGCCAGCAGCGCCACAGGGTTTACTGAAGCTTTCTTT
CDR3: CASSATGFTEAFF

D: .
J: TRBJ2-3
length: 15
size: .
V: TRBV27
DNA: TGTGCCAGCAGTCCCTACGGGGTGGGCACAGATACGCAGTATTTT
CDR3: CASSPYGVGTDTQYF

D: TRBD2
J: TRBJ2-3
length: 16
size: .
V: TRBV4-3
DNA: TGCGCCAGCAGCCAACTCGGACTAGGGCGCACAGATACGCAGTATTTT
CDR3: CASSQLGLGRTDTQYF

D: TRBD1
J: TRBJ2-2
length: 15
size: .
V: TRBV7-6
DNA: TGTGCCAGCAGCTCCCAGGGGGCTAGTGTCGGGGAGCTGTTTTTT
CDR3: CASSSQGASVGELFF

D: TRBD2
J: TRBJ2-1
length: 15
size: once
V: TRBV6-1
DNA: TGTGCCAGCAGTGACGGGACTAGCGGGAGAACTGAGCAGTTCTTC
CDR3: CASSDGTSGRTEQFF

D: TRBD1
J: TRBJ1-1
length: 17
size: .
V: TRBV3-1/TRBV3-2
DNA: TGTGCCAGCAGCCAATCGGGGACAGGGTGGCTGATACCGCAAGCTTTCTTT
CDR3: CASSQSGTGWLIPQAFF

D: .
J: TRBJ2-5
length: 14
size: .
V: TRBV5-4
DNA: TGTGCCAGCAGCCGGACTAAGGTCGCAGAGACCCAGTACTTC
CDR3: CASSRTKVAETQYF

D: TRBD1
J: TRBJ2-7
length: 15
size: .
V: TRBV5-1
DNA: TGCGCCAGCAGCTGGGGACAGGGGGCAACCTACGAGCAGTACTTC
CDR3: CASSWGQGATYEQYF

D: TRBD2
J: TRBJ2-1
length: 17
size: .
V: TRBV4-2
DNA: TGTGCCAGCAGCCCAACCATTAGCGGGACCTCCTACAATGAGCAGTTCTTC
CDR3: CASSPTISGTSYNEQFF

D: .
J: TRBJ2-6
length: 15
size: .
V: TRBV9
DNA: TGTGCCAGCAGCGTACGGTTCTCTGGGGCCAACGTCCTGACTTTC
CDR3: CASSVRFSGANVLTF

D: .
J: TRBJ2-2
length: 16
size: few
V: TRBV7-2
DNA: TGTGCCAGCAGCCCGACCAGGCACCCGAACACCGGGGAGCTGTTTTTT
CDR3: CASSPTRHPNTGELFF

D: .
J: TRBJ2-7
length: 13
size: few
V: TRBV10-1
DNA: TGCGCCAGCAGCCCCGGACAGTCTTACGAGCAGTACTTC
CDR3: CASSPGQSYEQYF

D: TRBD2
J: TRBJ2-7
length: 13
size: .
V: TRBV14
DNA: TGTGCCAGCAGGACTAGCGGGAGCTACGAGCAGTACTTC
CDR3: CASRTSGSYEQYF

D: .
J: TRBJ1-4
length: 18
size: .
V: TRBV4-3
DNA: TGCGCCAGCAGCCAAGGTCTTAACCCCGGGGGGACGAATGAAAAACTGTTTTTT
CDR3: CASSQGLNPGGTNEKLFF

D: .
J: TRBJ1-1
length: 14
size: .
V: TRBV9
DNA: TGTGCCAGTGGAACGGGGGGGTGGAACACTGAAGCTTTCTTT
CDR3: CASGTGGWNTEAFF

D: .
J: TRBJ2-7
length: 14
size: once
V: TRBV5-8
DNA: TGTGCCAGCAGCTTGAAACTAGATACCTACGAGCAGTACTTC
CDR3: CASSLKLDTYEQYF

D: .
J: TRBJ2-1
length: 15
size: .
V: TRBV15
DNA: TGTGCCACCAGCAACGGTGGACAGTCCCGGAATGAGCAGTTCTTC
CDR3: CATSNGGQSRNEQFF

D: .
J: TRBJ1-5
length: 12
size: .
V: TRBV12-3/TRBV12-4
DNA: TGTGCCAGCACCCCGGGGGATCAGCCCCAGCATTTT
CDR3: CASTPGDQPQHF

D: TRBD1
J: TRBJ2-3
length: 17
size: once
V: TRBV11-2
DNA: TGTGCCAGCAGCCATACAGGGGGTGCTCACTTCACAGATACGCAGTATTTT
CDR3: CASSHTGGAHFTDTQYF

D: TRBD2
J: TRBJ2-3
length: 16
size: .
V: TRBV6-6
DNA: TGTGCCAGCAGCCTTGGTCCCGGGAGGGGCACAGATACGCAGTATTTT
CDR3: CASSLGPGRGTDTQYF

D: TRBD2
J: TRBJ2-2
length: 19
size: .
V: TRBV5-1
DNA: TGCGCCAGCAGCTTGGAGGCGGGAGCTCGGAAGATAAGCACCGGGGAGCTGTTTTTT
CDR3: CASSLEAGARKISTGELFF

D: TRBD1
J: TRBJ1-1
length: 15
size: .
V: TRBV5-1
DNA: TGCGCCAGCAGCGACCAAGGACAGGGGGCCACTGAAGCTTTCTTT
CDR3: CASSDQGQGATEAFF

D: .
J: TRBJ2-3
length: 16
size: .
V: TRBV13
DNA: TGTGCCAGCAGCTTAGTACGGGAGTGGGACACAGATACGCAGTATTTT
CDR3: CASSLVREWDTDTQYF

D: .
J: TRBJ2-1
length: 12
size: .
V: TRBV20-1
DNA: TGCAGTGCTAGTGGCGGGGGCCATGAGCAGTTCTTC
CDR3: CSASGGGHEQFF

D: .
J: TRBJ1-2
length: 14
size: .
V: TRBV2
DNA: TGTGCCAGCAGTGATCCGAGTACTAACTATGGCTACACCTTC
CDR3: CASSDPSTNYGYTF

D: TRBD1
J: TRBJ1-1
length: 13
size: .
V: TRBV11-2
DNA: TGTGCCAGCAGCTCAGACAGGGTAGCTGAAGCTTTCTTT
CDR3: CASSSDRVAEAFF

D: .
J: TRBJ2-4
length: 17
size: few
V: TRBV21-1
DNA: TGTGCCAGCAGCAAATGGGGTAGCCCAGGGGCCAAAAACATTCAGTACTTC
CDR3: CASSKWGSPGAKNIQYF

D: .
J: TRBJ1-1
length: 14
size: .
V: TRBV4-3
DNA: TGCGCCAGCAAGGTAGGAACAGGGTGGACTGAAGCTTTCTTT
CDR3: CASKVGTGWTEAFF

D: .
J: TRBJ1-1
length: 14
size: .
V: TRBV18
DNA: TGTGCCAGCTCACAGCAGGTCCGGAACACTGAAGCTTTCTTT
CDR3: CASSQQVRNTEAFF

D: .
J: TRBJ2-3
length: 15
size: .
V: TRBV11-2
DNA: TGTGCCAGCAGCCCCAGGGGCTCTAGCACAGATACGCAGTATTTT
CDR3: CASSPRGSSTDTQYF

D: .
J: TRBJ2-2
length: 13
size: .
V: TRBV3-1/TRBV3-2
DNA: TGTGCCAGCAGCCAAACGGTTTTCAGGGAGCTGTTTTTT
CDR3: CASSQTVFRELFF

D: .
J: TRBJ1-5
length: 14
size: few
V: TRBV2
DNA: TGTGCCAGCAGCCCGGGGAGGGTAGGTCAGCCCCAGCATTTT
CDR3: CASSPGRVGQPQHF